These T cell receptor beta chains were read from a single sample in a study of blood T cells in healthy people across ages. Each CDR3 protein is one row after TCRdb ran MiXCR on the 5' RACE reads. The sample lists around 800,000 distinct CDR3 sequences; roughly 26% were seen once. The data also belong to a second study, concerning T cells of mothers and their children.

Sequencing was done on a sample of blood. The receptors here all came from a boy between 10 and 17 years old in good health. Each CDR3 is given with its conserved first and last residue. Fields, in order: D gene, J gene, V gene, clone size, CDR3 protein, CDR3 DNA. A D gene is named only where the DNA matches it firmly. A clone size is listed for some rows: how often the clone was seen (once, few, many), or a class if it is expanded.

d_call: .
j_call: TRBJ2-7
v_call: TRBV5-1
clone_size: few
cdr3_aa: CASSPGAGGLDEQYF
cdr3_nt: TGCGCCAGCAGCCCGGGGGCCGGGGGGCTCGACGAGCAGTACTTC

d_call: .
j_call: TRBJ2-1
v_call: TRBV6-2/TRBV6-3
clone_size: few
cdr3_aa: CASTSGGMYNEQFF
cdr3_nt: TGTGCCAGCACCTCGGGCGGGATGTACAATGAGCAGTTCTTC

d_call: TRBD1
j_call: TRBJ1-1
v_call: TRBV7-9
clone_size: few
cdr3_aa: CASSLRTGAPSRAFF
cdr3_nt: TGTGCCAGCAGCTTACGGACAGGAGCCCCTTCTAGAGCTTTCTTT

d_call: TRBD2
j_call: TRBJ2-5
v_call: TRBV3-1
clone_size: .
cdr3_aa: CASTQTSGGGETQYF
cdr3_nt: TGTGCCAGCACCCAGACTAGCGGGGGAGGGGAGACCCAGTACTTC

d_call: .
j_call: TRBJ2-5
v_call: TRBV20-1
clone_size: few
cdr3_aa: CSARDDGTGRAQETQYF
cdr3_nt: TGCAGTGCTAGAGACGATGGGACTGGACGTGCGCAAGAGACCCAGTACTTC

d_call: .
j_call: TRBJ1-2
v_call: TRBV20-1
clone_size: .
cdr3_aa: CSARTPRPSGYTF
cdr3_nt: TGCAGTGCTAGAACCCCGAGACCTTCGGGCTACACCTTC

d_call: TRBD2
j_call: TRBJ2-1
v_call: TRBV5-1
clone_size: .
cdr3_aa: CASSRLAGAPEQFF
cdr3_nt: TGCGCCAGCAGCAGGCTAGCGGGGGCCCCCGAGCAGTTCTTC

d_call: .
j_call: TRBJ2-3
v_call: TRBV5-6
clone_size: few
cdr3_aa: CASSLGRPEVGDTQYF
cdr3_nt: TGTGCCAGCAGCTTGGGGCGCCCGGAGGTCGGAGATACGCAGTATTTT

d_call: .
j_call: TRBJ1-2
v_call: TRBV7-3
clone_size: .
cdr3_aa: CASSPSTGNYGYTF
cdr3_nt: TGTGCCAGCAGCCCCTCTACAGGGAACTATGGCTACACCTTC

d_call: TRBD2
j_call: TRBJ2-1
v_call: TRBV20-1
clone_size: many
cdr3_aa: CSANPTSGGQYNEQFF
cdr3_nt: TGCAGTGCGAACCCGACTAGCGGGGGCCAGTACAATGAGCAGTTCTTC

d_call: .
j_call: TRBJ2-5
v_call: TRBV19
clone_size: .
cdr3_aa: CASSIGDSGLQETQYF
cdr3_nt: TGTGCCAGTAGTATTGGTGACAGTGGGCTGCAAGAGACCCAGTACTTC

d_call: .
j_call: TRBJ2-1
v_call: TRBV5-1
clone_size: few
cdr3_aa: CASSLGGENDEQFF
cdr3_nt: TGCGCCAGCAGCCTCGGCGGGGAGAACGATGAGCAGTTCTTC

d_call: .
j_call: TRBJ1-1
v_call: TRBV5-1
clone_size: many
cdr3_aa: CASSYRWVDTEAFF
cdr3_nt: TGCGCCAGCAGTTACAGGTGGGTTGACACTGAAGCTTTCTTT

d_call: .
j_call: TRBJ1-1
v_call: TRBV5-1
clone_size: .
cdr3_aa: CASSTAVSNTEAFF
cdr3_nt: TGCGCCAGCAGCACCGCGGTATCGAACACTGAAGCTTTCTTT

d_call: TRBD2
j_call: TRBJ2-1
v_call: TRBV12-3/TRBV12-4
clone_size: .
cdr3_aa: CASRIAGTNNEQFF
cdr3_nt: TGTGCCAGCAGGATAGCGGGAACAAACAATGAGCAGTTCTTC

d_call: .
j_call: TRBJ2-4
v_call: TRBV12-3/TRBV12-4
clone_size: .
cdr3_aa: CASSAIGLAKNIQYF
cdr3_nt: TGTGCCAGCAGTGCAATTGGGTTAGCCAAAAACATTCAGTACTTC

d_call: TRBD1
j_call: TRBJ1-4
v_call: TRBV10-2
clone_size: .
cdr3_aa: CASRRTGGFENEKLFF
cdr3_nt: TGCGCCAGCAGAAGGACAGGGGGCTTCGAAAATGAAAAACTGTTTTTT

d_call: .
j_call: TRBJ2-1
v_call: TRBV6-5
clone_size: once
cdr3_aa: CASTRGGVYNEQFF
cdr3_nt: TGTGCCAGCACCCGGGGAGGCGTCTACAATGAGCAGTTCTTC

d_call: TRBD1
j_call: TRBJ1-2
v_call: TRBV10-2
clone_size: .
cdr3_aa: CASSEWVGGPPNYGYTF
cdr3_nt: TGCGCCAGCAGTGAGTGGGTAGGGGGCCCGCCTAACTATGGCTACACCTTC

d_call: TRBD1
j_call: TRBJ2-3
v_call: TRBV11-2
clone_size: few
cdr3_aa: CASSFRTGLSTDTQYF
cdr3_nt: TGTGCCAGCAGCTTCCGGACAGGCCTTTCCACAGATACGCAGTATTTT

d_call: TRBD1
j_call: TRBJ2-5
v_call: TRBV2
clone_size: few
cdr3_aa: CASRADRGPETQYF
cdr3_nt: TGTGCCAGCAGGGCCGACAGGGGGCCAGAGACCCAGTACTTC

d_call: TRBD2
j_call: TRBJ2-1
v_call: TRBV20-1
clone_size: .
cdr3_aa: CSTRDVSGGYSSYNEQFF
cdr3_nt: TGCAGTACTAGAGATGTTAGCGGGGGGTATAGCTCCTACAATGAGCAGTTCTTC

d_call: .
j_call: TRBJ2-5
v_call: TRBV27
clone_size: few
cdr3_aa: CASSSGRGGETQYF
cdr3_nt: TGTGCCAGCAGTTCGGGACGTGGGGGAGAGACCCAGTACTTC

d_call: .
j_call: TRBJ1-1
v_call: TRBV3-1
clone_size: few
cdr3_aa: CASSQEIGTEAFF
cdr3_nt: TGTGCCAGCAGCCAAGAGATAGGGACTGAAGCTTTCTTT

d_call: .
j_call: TRBJ2-5
v_call: TRBV29-1
clone_size: few
cdr3_aa: CCARSSGETQYF
cdr3_nt: TGCTGCGCCCGCTCGAGCGGCGAGACCCAGTACTTC

d_call: TRBD1
j_call: TRBJ2-4
v_call: TRBV6-5
clone_size: .
cdr3_aa: CASSRQGGAKNIQYF
cdr3_nt: TGTGCCAGCAGTCGACAGGGGGGAGCCAAAAACATTCAGTACTTC

d_call: .
j_call: TRBJ2-3
v_call: TRBV5-1
clone_size: .
cdr3_aa: CARSPDRSATDTQYF
cdr3_nt: TGCGCCAGAAGCCCAGACAGGTCCGCCACAGATACGCAGTATTTT

d_call: .
j_call: TRBJ2-3
v_call: TRBV5-6
clone_size: many
cdr3_aa: CASSGGYSTDTQYF
cdr3_nt: TGTGCCAGCAGCGGGGGGTACAGCACAGATACGCAGTATTTT

d_call: TRBD2
j_call: TRBJ2-2
v_call: TRBV20-1
clone_size: few
cdr3_aa: CSASSGGANGELFF
cdr3_nt: TGCAGTGCTTCTAGCGGGGGGGCCAACGGGGAGCTGTTTTTT

d_call: .
j_call: TRBJ1-4
v_call: TRBV2
clone_size: .
cdr3_aa: CASKSRGLVEKLFF
cdr3_nt: TGTGCCAGCAAATCCCGGGGACTGGTTGAAAAACTGTTTTTT

d_call: .
j_call: TRBJ2-7
v_call: TRBV9
clone_size: few
cdr3_aa: CASSVGRTDEQYF
cdr3_nt: TGTGCCAGCAGCGTAGGTAGGACCGACGAGCAGTACTTC

d_call: .
j_call: TRBJ1-5
v_call: TRBV4-1
clone_size: .
cdr3_aa: CASSRIQGVDNQPQHF
cdr3_nt: TGCGCCAGCAGCCGCATTCAGGGAGTCGACAATCAGCCCCAGCATTTT

d_call: TRBD2
j_call: TRBJ2-2
v_call: TRBV6-5
clone_size: .
cdr3_aa: CASTRTSGYTGELFF
cdr3_nt: TGTGCCAGCACCCGGACTAGCGGTTACACCGGGGAGCTGTTTTTT

d_call: .
j_call: TRBJ2-4
v_call: TRBV30
clone_size: few
cdr3_aa: CAWRSFSGLAKNIQYF
cdr3_nt: TGTGCCTGGAGGTCGTTTAGCGGATTAGCCAAAAACATTCAGTACTTC

d_call: .
j_call: TRBJ2-5
v_call: TRBV7-6
clone_size: .
cdr3_aa: CASSHWAGRVKETQYF
cdr3_nt: TGTGCCAGCAGCCATTGGGCAGGGAGAGTAAAAGAGACCCAGTACTTC

d_call: TRBD2
j_call: TRBJ2-2
v_call: TRBV9
clone_size: .
cdr3_aa: CASSVVPAGGPGTGELFF
cdr3_nt: TGTGCCAGCAGCGTAGTGCCTGCGGGGGGGCCGGGCACCGGGGAGCTGTTTTTT

d_call: .
j_call: TRBJ2-1
v_call: TRBV10-3
clone_size: .
cdr3_aa: CAIKAARNEQFF
cdr3_nt: TGTGCCATCAAGGCCGCTAGGAATGAGCAGTTCTTC

d_call: .
j_call: TRBJ1-2
v_call: TRBV20-1
clone_size: .
cdr3_aa: CSAGSGVTYGYTF
cdr3_nt: TGCAGTGCTGGCTCCGGGGTCACCTATGGCTACACCTTC

d_call: .
j_call: TRBJ1-4
v_call: TRBV20-1
clone_size: .
cdr3_aa: CSAREVGEKLFF
cdr3_nt: TGCAGTGCTAGAGAAGTAGGAGAAAAACTGTTTTTT

d_call: TRBD1
j_call: TRBJ2-6
v_call: TRBV27
clone_size: .
cdr3_aa: CASSFRTGTSSGAKVLAF
cdr3_nt: TGTGCCAGCAGTTTCCGGACAGGGACATCCTCTGGGGCCAAGGTGCTGGCTTTC

d_call: .
j_call: TRBJ2-7
v_call: TRBV7-9
clone_size: .
cdr3_aa: CASSSGLATYEQYF
cdr3_nt: TGTGCCAGCAGCTCGGGACTGGCAACCTACGAGCAGTACTTC

d_call: TRBD1
j_call: TRBJ1-2
v_call: TRBV25-1
clone_size: many
cdr3_aa: CASSVPGQDGGYTF
cdr3_nt: TGTGCCAGCAGTGTACCGGGACAGGATGGCGGCTACACCTTC

d_call: .
j_call: TRBJ1-4
v_call: TRBV20-1
clone_size: .
cdr3_aa: CSASHMPTNEKLFF
cdr3_nt: TGCAGTGCTAGTCACATGCCCACTAATGAAAAACTGTTTTTT

d_call: .
j_call: TRBJ2-7
v_call: TRBV6-5
clone_size: few
cdr3_aa: CASSYSYKEIGRDYEQYF
cdr3_nt: TGTGCCAGCAGTTACTCTTATAAGGAGATTGGCAGGGACTACGAGCAGTACTTC

d_call: TRBD1
j_call: TRBJ2-7
v_call: TRBV7-2
clone_size: .
cdr3_aa: CASSQSTGPSYEQYF
cdr3_nt: TGTGCCAGCAGCCAATCGACAGGGCCCTCCTACGAGCAGTACTTC

d_call: .
j_call: TRBJ1-1
v_call: TRBV6-1
clone_size: .
cdr3_aa: CASSEALAGRAFF
cdr3_nt: TGTGCCAGCAGTGAAGCCCTGGCGGGGAGAGCTTTCTTT

d_call: .
j_call: TRBJ2-7
v_call: TRBV12-5
clone_size: .
cdr3_aa: CASGLADGYYEQYF
cdr3_nt: TGTGCTAGTGGTTTAGCAGACGGGTACTACGAGCAGTACTTC

d_call: .
j_call: TRBJ1-5
v_call: TRBV7-2
clone_size: .
cdr3_aa: CASSRWAGENQPQHF
cdr3_nt: TGTGCCAGCAGCCGCTGGGCAGGGGAGAATCAGCCCCAGCATTTT

d_call: .
j_call: TRBJ2-5
v_call: TRBV10-3
clone_size: .
cdr3_aa: CAIAGSQETQYF
cdr3_nt: TGTGCCATCGCTGGCTCACAAGAGACCCAGTACTTC

d_call: .
j_call: TRBJ2-7
v_call: TRBV5-1
clone_size: few
cdr3_aa: CASSLAGTYNSYEQYF
cdr3_nt: TGCGCCAGCAGCTTGGCGGGGACTTATAACTCCTACGAGCAGTACTTC

d_call: .
j_call: TRBJ2-2
v_call: TRBV20-1
clone_size: few
cdr3_aa: CSARGPGGELFF
cdr3_nt: TGCAGTGCTAGGGGGCCGGGCGGGGAGCTGTTTTTT

d_call: .
j_call: TRBJ2-1
v_call: TRBV27
clone_size: few
cdr3_aa: CASSLKPVPLIKRNLYNEQFF
cdr3_nt: TGTGCCAGCAGTTTAAAGCCCGTACCCCTCATCAAAAGGAACCTCTACAATGAGCAGTTCTTC